This T cell receptor beta chain was profiled in a study of blood T cells in healthy people across ages. For this clonotype: Antigen specificity is unknown.

V trimming: 5 bases; J trimming: 13 bases; junction bases outside the gene matches: 7. The CDR3 has 13 residues. Germline V gene sequence: CDR1 MDHEN, CDR2 SYDVKM. Together with a sample-barcoded 5' primer, a J-beta primer mix was included in a second PCR lasting about 7 to 12 cycles. Tagging of each cDNA molecule was performed by a template-switch adaptor with 12 random nucleotides. MiXCR, applied by TCRdb to the 5' RACE reads, yields one record per CDR3 protein. The sample holds 1.6 million or so distinct CDR3 sequences, approximately 32% seen once. Regarding the study as a whole: Strong correlation linked observed beta diversity and percent naive T cells. The study found more naive CD4+ cells and higher diversity in long-lived than aged donors.

Material: blood. The chain uses TRBV28 and TRBJ2-6, with TRBD2 matching over 8 bases. The TCR sequence derives from a woman in her 30s in good health. The CDR3 loop reads CASSAGTRVVLTF. The CDR3 DNA sequence: TGTGCCAGCAGTGCCGGGACTAGAGTGGTCCTGACTTTC.